These T cell receptor beta chains were read from a single sample in a study of shared clonotypes between healthy human individuals. Repertoires were generated with immunoSEQ multiplex PCR, while TCRdb's copy carries only in-frame clones and drops some. The sample includes some 2.3 million clones, more than 85% of them seen just once. Sample: naive CD4+ T cells from PBMCs. Receptors originate from a man aged 18 to 29 in good health. Some clones in this sample may be carry-over from other donors' samples. CDR3s include the opening cysteine and the closing phenylalanine or tryptophan. The D gene is left open where the match is weak. Where a row states a size, it is once, few, many or the class of an expanded clone; other rows omit it.

clone size | J gene | D gene | V gene | CDR3 DNA | CDR3 protein
- | TRBJ2-2 | TRBD2 | TRBV11-3 | TGTGCCAGCAGCCGGTCGGGACTAGCGAGGACCGGGGAGCTGTTTTTT | CASSRSGLARTGELFF
- | TRBJ1-5 | - | TRBV2 | TGTGCCAGCAGTGTAAGTAGGTTTAGCAATCAGCCCCAGCATTTT | CASSVSRFSNQPQHF
once | TRBJ2-1 | - | TRBV25-1 | TGTGCCAGCAGTGATAATCAACGAGCGCTGGCGCTGTTCTTC | CASSDNQRALALFF
- | TRBJ1-2 | - | TRBV5-4 | TGTGCCAGCAGCTTGGGACGGGAAAACTATGGCTACACCTTC | CASSLGRENYGYTF
- | TRBJ2-7 | - | TRBV6-1 | TGTGCCAGCAGTTCTCAGGGTCTAGCCGCCTACGAGCAGTACTTC | CASSSQGLAAYEQYF
few | TRBJ2-2 | - | TRBV5-4 | TGTGCCAGCAGCTCGCCGGCGGAACGTGGAACCGGGGAGCTGTTTTTT | CASSSPAERGTGELFF
- | TRBJ2-1 | TRBD1 | TRBV25-1 | TGTGCCAGCAGTGAATTAACAGGGGGCGCCTACAATGAGCAGTTCTTC | CASSELTGGAYNEQFF
- | TRBJ2-7 | TRBD1 | TRBV27 | TGTGCCAGCAGTTATAATACAGGGGTGGGTGAGCAGTACTTC | CASSYNTGVGEQYF
- | TRBJ2-7 | - | TRBV28 | TGTGCCAGCAGTTTAGCAGGGGCGGGGGAGCAGTACTTC | CASSLAGAGEQYF
- | TRBJ1-2 | - | TRBV15 | TGTGCCACCAGCAGAGAACGGGCTGACTATGGCTACACCTTC | CATSRERADYGYTF
- | TRBJ2-7 | - | TRBV30 | TGTGCCTGGAGTCTGGCGGGGACCTACGAGCAGTACTTC | CAWSLAGTYEQYF
- | TRBJ1-1 | - | TRBV6-6 | TGTGCCAGCAGGAAAGAACCGACCGCTCCGGGGGCTTTCTTT | CASRKEPTAPGAFF
- | TRBJ2-7 | - | TRBV20-1 | TGCAGTGCTAGACAGGGCGAGTACTTC | CSARQGEYF
- | TRBJ2-7 | TRBD2 | TRBV2 | TGTGCCAGCAGTGATACCGGGACTAGCGGGAACGAGCAGTACTTC | CASSDTGTSGNEQYF
- | TRBJ2-1 | TRBD2 | TRBV7-2 | TGTGCCAGCAGCTCAGCGGGAGGCCTCTACAATGAGCAGTTCTTC | CASSSAGGLYNEQFF